Below are 20 T cell receptor beta chains sequenced from a single sample in a study of blood T cell repertoires in COVID-19 (dated by TCRdb to 2020 to 2022). Library generation was performed with the immunoSEQ multiplex PCR assay. The clones in this table, taken by TCRdb from immuneACCESS, are in-frame only. Not every clone is retained; where verified, under half of the shortfall comes from an unresolved V gene, and the cause of the rest is unknown. This sample holds 150,000 to 200,000 clones; about 85% were observed only once. The ten largest clones represent roughly 3% of the sample. Input material: peripheral blood. Source of these receptors: a human donor with acute or convalescent COVID-19. The donor label of this sample is uncertain.

This sequence joins TRBV19 and TRBJ1-6, with D possibly TRBD1 on 6 matching bases. The CDR3 runs to 16 residues. Germline values: CDR1 LNHDA, CDR2 SQIVND (reference sequence). Trimming removed 6 bases from V and 7 bases from J, with 19 bases in between. This CDR3 is CASRKKTGEKNSPLHF. The CDR3 DNA reads TGTGCCAGTAGAAAGAAGACAGGAGAGAAAAATTCACCCCTCCACTTT.

V is TRBV7-9 and J is TRBJ1-2; TRBD1 aligns across 7 bases. Per germline, CDR1 SEHNR and CDR2 FQNEAQ (reference sequence). The CDR3 length is 14 residues. J lost 6 bases, V lost 4 bases, and 8 bases had no gene match. CDR3 region: CASSYWDSSNGYTF. The CDR3 DNA reads as TGTGCCAGCAGCTATTGGGACAGTAGTAATGGCTACACCTTC.

The chain joins TRBV6-2 or TRBV6-3 to TRBJ2-1; 7 nucleotides match TRBD2. The germline CDR1 and CDR2 sequences are MNHEY and SVGEGT. This CDR3 contains 15 residues. V gave up 5 bases and J gave up 8 bases; unmatched junction bases: 12. This chain's CDR3 is CASSLLAGVIYEQFF. The CDR3 region has the DNA TGTGCCAGCAGTCTGTTGGCGGGGGTAATCTATGAGCAGTTCTTC.

The chain links TRBV6-5 to TRBJ1-5; D is unclear. Germline assignment: CDR1 MNHEY and CDR2 SVGAGI. Trimming took 6 bases from V and 2 from J, leaving 14 bases between them. This CDR3 comprises 15 residues. CDR3 sequence (DNA): TGTGCCAGCAGCCGAACGACCGGGGGCAATCAGCCCCAGCATTTT. This codes for CASSRTTGGNQPQHF.

The rearrangement uses TRBV27 and TRBJ1-2; a weak D match, TRBD1 (6 bases). The CDR3 runs 14 residues. V lost 6 bases to trimming and J lost 0 bases, with 11 bases between them. Per germline, CDR1 MNHEY and CDR2 SMNVEV (reference sequence). CDR3 loop: CASRPGQTNYGYTF. The CDR3 coding sequence is TGTGCCAGCAGACCCGGACAGACTAACTATGGCTACACCTTC.

The chain couples TRBV6-1 to TRBJ2-7; possible D gene TRBD1, 5 bases. Germline V gene lookup returns CDR1 MNHNS and CDR2 SASEGT. The CDR3 is 13 amino acids. V was trimmed by 3 bases and J by 6 bases, leaving 12 bases between them. The DNA for the CDR3 is TGTGCCAGCAGTGAGTGGCAGGGAAGCGAGCAGTACTTC. Residues: CASSEWQGSEQYF.

The V and J genes are TRBV24-1 and TRBJ1-5; no reliable D call. Per the germline V gene, CDR1 is KGHDR and CDR2 is SFDVKD. There are 15 residues in the CDR3. Trimming cost V 4 bases and J 0 bases, with 9 bases left between them. The CDR3 loop reads CATSEGRFSNQPQHF. Written as DNA, the CDR3 is TGTGCCACCAGTGAGGGGAGATTTAGCAATCAGCCCCAGCATTTT.

The chain carries TRBV9 and TRBJ1-6, with 7 bases matching TRBD1. The CDR3 sequence is 14 residues long. CDR1 is SGDLS, CDR2 YYNGEE, per germline. Germline trimming cut 5 bases from V and 8 bases from J; bases unmatched to any gene: 7. CDR3 amino acids: CASSQGQPYSPLHF. DNA for the CDR3: TGTGCCAGCAGTCAGGGACAGCCCTATTCACCCCTCCACTTT.

J is TRBJ1-2 and V is TRBV9; D might be TRBD1 (5 bases). The germline V gene has CDR1 SGDLS and CDR2 YYNGEE. Trimming pared 5 bases from V and 4 bases from J, leaving 12 bases between. The length of the CDR3 is 13 residues. CDR3 amino acids: CASRPTGGYGYTF. CDR3 nucleotides: TGTGCCAGCAGGCCCACGGGGGGCTATGGCTACACCTTC.

The chain links TRBV10-3 to TRBJ2-1; TRBD2 might be the D (5 bases). This CDR3 has 12 residues. Trimming took 10 bases from V and 4 from J, leaving 11 bases between them. CDR1 and CDR2 from the germline V gene are ENHRY and SYGVKD. In nucleotides, the CDR3 is TGTGCCACCCGGACTTCTTACAATGAGCAGTTCTTC. It yields the protein CATRTSYNEQFF.

The J gene is TRBJ1-1, the V gene TRBV18, with unresolved D. The V end was cut by 1 base, the J end by 3 bases, with 6 bases between. The CDR3 is 13 residues long. The germline gives CDR1 KGHSH, CDR2 LQKENI. CDR3 amino acids: CASSPLEDTEAFF. CDR3 in DNA: TGTGCCAGCTCACCACTGGAGGACACTGAAGCTTTCTTT.

The V call is TRBV4-1, the J call TRBJ2-5, with D possibly TRBD2 on 6 matching bases. Germline CDR1 and CDR2: MGHRA and YSYEKL. V was clipped by 5 bases and J by 7 bases, with 20 bases between them. The CDR3 is made up of 15 amino acids. CDR3 sequence: CASSSTGTSTGTQYF. CDR3 coding DNA: TGCGCCAGCAGCTCTACCGGGACTTCGACGGGGACCCAGTACTTC.

This clone was observed once. The V gene is TRBV7-8, the J gene TRBJ1-5; TRBD1 aligns across 9 bases. Losses at the gene ends were 2 bases for V and 2 bases for J; bases not matched to a gene: 1. There are 15 residues in the CDR3. In germline, CDR1 is SGHVS, CDR2 FQNEAQ. CDR3 in amino acids: CASSLRDRGNQPQHF. The CDR3, as DNA: TGTGCCAGCAGCTTAAGGGACAGGGGCAATCAGCCCCAGCATTTT.

The chain employs TRBV5-1 and TRBJ2-3, with 10 bases that match TRBD2. The V gene's germline CDR1 is SGHRS and CDR2 YFSETQ. V lost 4 bases to trimming and J lost 2 bases; unmatched junction nucleotides: 4. This CDR3 is 15 amino acids long. Here the CDR3 reads CASSIGLADTDTQYF. The CDR3 nucleotides read TGCGCCAGCAGCATCGGACTAGCGGACACAGATACGCAGTATTTT.

The genes are TRBV10-2 and TRBJ1-5; 11 bases fit TRBD1. The CDR3 extends over 15 amino acids. Germline V lookup: CDR1 WSHSY, CDR2 SAAADI. The trim removed 6 bases at V and 5 bases at J, leaving 6 bases unmatched. CDR3: CASRIGTGGHQPQHF. CDR3 DNA sequence: TGCGCCAGCAGGATAGGGACAGGGGGTCATCAGCCCCAGCATTTT.

J is TRBJ1-6 and V is TRBV30; 7 bases agree with TRBD1. J was trimmed by 7 bases and V by 1 base; bases with no gene match: 16. Germline assignment: CDR1 GTSNPN and CDR2 SVGIG (reference sequence). The CDR3 is 18 amino acids. The CDR3 DNA reads as TGTGCCTGGAGTGCCCCCAGACAGGGAAGGGGGCGGAATTCACCCCTCCACTTT. Translation gives CAWSAPRQGRGRNSPLHF. The whole variable domain, remainder taken from reference TRBV30 and TRBJ1-6, is SQTIHQWPATLVQPVGSPLSLECTVEGTSNPNLYWYRQAAGRGLQLLFYSVGIGQISSEVPQNLSASRPQDRQFILSSKKLLLSDSGFYLCAWSAPRQGRGRNSPLHFGNGTRLTVT.

The genes are TRBV4-2 and TRBJ2-7; TRBD1 agrees at 8 bases. Per germline, CDR1 LGHNA and CDR2 YNFKEQ. The CDR3 contains 17 residues. V lost 5 bases, J lost 4 bases, and 16 bases stayed unmatched. The CDR3 sequence is CASSSRDTGGRPYEQYF. In DNA form, the CDR3 reads TGTGCCAGCAGCTCGAGAGATACAGGGGGTCGACCTTACGAGCAGTACTTC.

For this clone: The sample contains more than one DNA sequence encoding this CDR3. This chain links TRBV18 with TRBJ2-3; D gene unclear. CDR1 KGHSH and CDR2 LQKENI come from the germline V gene. The CDR3 has 11 residues. V lost 6 bases and J 3 bases, leaving 4 bases between the germline ends. CDR3 nucleotide sequence: TGTGCCAGCTCCTCTACAGATACGCAGTATTTT. Protein product: CASSSTDTQYF. The whole variable domain, remainder taken from reference TRBV18 and TRBJ2-3, is NAGVMQNPRHLVRRRGQEARLRCSPMKGHSHVYWYRQLPEEGLKFMVYLQKENIIDESGMPKERFSAEFPKEGPSILRIQQVVRGDSAAYFCASSSTDTQYFGPGTRLTVL.

This chain uses TRBV2 with TRBJ1-2, with TRBD1 as a possible D gene (5 bases). Per the germline V gene, CDR1 is SNHLY and CDR2 is FYNNEI. CDR3 length: 13 amino acids. Trimming took 10 bases from V and 2 from J, leaving 14 bases between them. This chain's CDR3 is CATPDGGNYGYTF. The CDR3 DNA follows: TGTGCCACTCCGGACGGGGGAAACTATGGCTACACCTTC.

The gene calls are TRBV19 and TRBJ2-6, with D unresolved. V was shortened by 4 bases and J by 0 bases, with 4 bases between the two germline ends. This CDR3 comprises 14 residues. The germline CDR1 and CDR2 sequences are LNHDA and SQIVND (reference sequence). For the CDR3, the DNA is TGTGCCAGTAGTAGGAGCTCTGGGGCCAACGTCCTGACTTTC. Translated, it gives CASSRSSGANVLTF.